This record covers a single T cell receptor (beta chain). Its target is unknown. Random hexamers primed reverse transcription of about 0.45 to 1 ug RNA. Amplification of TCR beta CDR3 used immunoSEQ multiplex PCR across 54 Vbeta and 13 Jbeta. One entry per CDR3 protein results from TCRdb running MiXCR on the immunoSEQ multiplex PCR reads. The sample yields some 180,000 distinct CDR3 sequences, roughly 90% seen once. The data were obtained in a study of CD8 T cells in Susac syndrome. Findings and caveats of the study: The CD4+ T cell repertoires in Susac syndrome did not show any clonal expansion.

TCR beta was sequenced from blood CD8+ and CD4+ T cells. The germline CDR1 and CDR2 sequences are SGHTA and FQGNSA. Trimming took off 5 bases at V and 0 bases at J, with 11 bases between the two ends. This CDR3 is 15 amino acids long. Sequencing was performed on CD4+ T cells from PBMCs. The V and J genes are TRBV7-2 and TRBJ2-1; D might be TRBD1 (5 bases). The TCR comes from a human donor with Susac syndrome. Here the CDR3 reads CASSLQVTSYNEQFF. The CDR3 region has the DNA TGTGCCAGCAGCCTACAGGTCACCTCCTACAATGAGCAGTTCTTC.